These 23 T cell receptor beta chains came from one sample sequenced in a study of read filtering for tumor transcriptome and immune sequencing. This library used approximately 370 ng RNA and molecular barcoded adaptors spanning alpha/delta and beta/gamma chains. TCRdb itself ran the reads through MiXCR, one entry per CDR3 protein. Counted here are about 93,000 distinct CDR3 sequences, around a fifth occurring once; the ten biggest clones make up about an eighth. The sample comprised a population of CD138-negative cells sorted from bone marrow. These receptors came from a donor at least 40 years old with multiple myeloma.

This clonotype occurred many times. V is TRBV19 and J is TRBJ2-5; D possibly corresponds to TRBD2 (6 bases). The V gene's germline CDR1 is LNHDA and CDR2 SQIVND (reference sequence). V shed 3 bases and J shed 3 bases, with 8 bases lying between them. This CDR3 is 13 amino acids long. The CDR3 is CASSIWEEETQYF. The CDR3 DNA follows: TGTGCCAGTAGTATCTGGGAGGAAGAGACCCAGTACTTC.

This clonotype has more than one count but fewer than ten. The chain joins TRBV7-9 to TRBJ1-2; D not resolved. V shed 5 bases and J shed 2 bases, with 9 bases lying between them. The CDR3 is made up of 13 amino acids. The germline V gene encodes CDR1 SEHNR and CDR2 FQNEAQ (reference sequence). The CDR3 loop reads CASSPQGNYGYTF. The CDR3 DNA sequence: TGTGCCAGCAGCCCCCAAGGAAACTATGGCTACACCTTC.

This clonotype was recorded a few times. The CDR3 sequence is CTSSQDAPRSGTGTYNEQFF. CDR3 bases: TGCACCAGCAGCCAAGATGCTCCTCGGTCCGGGACAGGGACCTACAATGAGCAGTTCTTC. The chain employs TRBV1 and TRBJ2-1; the D segment call TRBD1 is taken from the table without a DNA check. TRBV1 constitutes a pseudogene. The CDR3 runs to 20 residues.

There are a few counts of this clonotype. This sequence may be a read error, since a much larger clone differs from it by one base. The CDR3 does not close with the conserved phenylalanine or tryptophan, likely indicating a read error. The V and J genes are TRBV29-1 and TRBJ2-2, with unresolved D. There are 12 residues in the CDR3. Deletions cut 6 bases from V and 1 base from J, with 6 bases between. Germline V lookup: CDR1 SQVTM, CDR2 ANQGSEA. Here the CDR3 reads CSVTVNTGELFL. The CDR3 DNA reads as TGCAGCGTGACGGTGAACACCGGGGAGCTGTTTCTT.

This clonotype was observed at least ten times. The chain couples TRBV28 to TRBJ2-3, with D unclear. The ends were cut back, 6 bases at V and 6 bases at J, with 13 bases in the middle. Germline assignment: CDR1 MDHEN and CDR2 SYDVKM. The CDR3 runs 13 residues. CDR3 DNA sequence: TGTGCCAGCAGCCCATTGTCGTGGGATACGCAGTATTTT. Translating it yields CASSPLSWDTQYF.

There are many counts of this clonotype. V usage is TRBV7-9 and J usage is TRBJ1-1; no reliable D call. CDR1 SEHNR and CDR2 FQNEAQ come from the germline V gene (reference sequence). V dropped 4 bases and J dropped 11 bases, with 17 bases sitting between them. This CDR3 is 13 amino acids long. The CDR3 DNA reads TGTGCCAGCAGCTACCGCCTGGGGTCGCGGGCTTTCTTT. Amino acid sequence: CASSYRLGSRAFF.

This clonotype was picked up many times. V is TRBV20-1 and J is TRBJ1-4; TRBD1 agrees at 9 bases. This CDR3 spans 14 amino acids. Germline loops: CDR1 DFQATT, CDR2 SNEGSKA (reference sequence). V gave up 6 bases and J gave up 7 bases; unmatched junction bases: 9. CDR3 nucleotides: TGCAGTGCACCCTACAGGGGGCAGTTTGAAAAACTGTTTTTT. This encodes CSAPYRGQFEKLFF.

For this clonotype: A read error is possible here, since a much larger clone lies one base away. The chain couples TRBV6-1 to TRBJ2-7; D possibly corresponds to TRBD1 (6 bases). CDR1 is MNHNS and CDR2 is SASEGT in the germline V gene. The CDR3 has 14 residues. The CDR3, as DNA: TGTGCCAGCAGTTACAAGGGGGAAGTCCACGAGCAGCACTTC. As protein: CASSYKGEVHEQHF.

This clonotype was seen only a few times. The rearrangement joins TRBV29-1 to TRBJ1-1; 7 bases fit TRBD1. Germline V gene lookup returns CDR1 SQVTM and CDR2 ANQGSEA. The CDR3 has 14 residues. With V trimmed by 6 bases and J by 3 bases, 10 bases remained unmatched. The CDR3 DNA sequence: TGCAGCGTGCTACAAACCACAGGGGACACTGAAGCTTTCTTT. Its protein is CSVLQTTGDTEAFF.

This clonotype was counted between two and nine times. The chain uses TRBV3-1 and TRBJ1-5; D not certain. Germline CDR1 and CDR2: LGHDT and YNNKEL (reference sequence). This CDR3 contains 15 residues. With 0 bases removed from V and 9 bases from J, the gap between germline ends came to 15 bases. CDR3 nucleotides: TGTGCCAGCAGCCAAGATGTCAGCACCGCTAGGCCCCAGCATTTT. Translated: CASSQDVSTARPQHF.

The rearrangement links TRBV5-1 to TRBJ2-7, with 7 bases identical to TRBD2. V shed 4 bases and J 3 bases; nucleotides not matched to a gene: 10. Germline CDR1 is SGHRS and CDR2 is YFSETQ. The CDR3 contains 15 residues. The CDR3 coding sequence is TGCGCCAGCAGCCCCGGCGGGGGTCTCGACTACGAGCAGTACTTC. Amino acids: CASSPGGGLDYEQYF. Full variable domain (remainder filled in from reference TRBV5-1 and TRBJ2-7): KAGVTQTPRYLIKTRGQQVTLSCSPISGHRSVSWYQQTPGQGLQFLFEYFSETQRNKGNFPGRFSGRQFSNSRSEMNVSTLELGDSALYLCASSPGGGLDYEQYFGPGTRLTVT.

This clonotype was seen only a few times. The chain is built from TRBV12-3 or TRBV12-4 and TRBJ1-5; 8 bases are shared with TRBD1. The CDR3 is made up of 14 amino acids. Unmatched junction bases numbered 5, after V lost 6 bases and J lost 4 bases. Here the CDR3 DNA reads TGTGCCAGCAGCCTGACAGGGGCAAATCAGCCCCAGCATTTT. Its protein is CASSLTGANQPQHF.

This clonotype was seen just once. The CDR3 end shows no conserved phenylalanine or tryptophan, and so a read error is likely. This sequence joins TRBV18 and TRBJ1-5; D is ambiguous. V was trimmed by 3 bases and J by 9 bases, leaving 15 bases between them. Germline V gene sequence: CDR1 KGHSH, CDR2 LQKENI. This CDR3 is 14 amino acids long. The chain's CDR3 is CASSPNQRDLPQHL. CDR3 DNA sequence: TGTGCCAGCTCACCTAATCAGAGGGATCTGCCCCAGCATCTT.

The chain carries TRBV29-1 and TRBJ2-1, with 9 bases matching TRBD2. This CDR3 contains 13 residues. Germline V CDR1 and CDR2: SQVTM, ANQGSEA. J was trimmed by 8 bases and V by 6 bases; bases with no gene match: 8. CDR3 bases: TGCAGCGTAAGGAGGGTAGCGGGGGATGAGCAGTTCTTC. It codes for CSVRRVAGDEQFF.

With respect to this clonotype: The germline gene is not matched at one end of the junction; a read error may be the cause. V gene TRBV15 combines with J gene TRBJ2-5; a possible D gene is TRBD2 (6 bases). From germline, CDR1 is LNHNV and CDR2 YYDKDF (reference sequence). The CDR3 is 15 amino acids. DNA for the CDR3: TGTGCCACCAGCCTTGGCAGCGGGCGGCAAGAGTCCCAGTACTTC. It codes for CATSLGSGRQESQYF.

There are many counts of this clonotype. V usage is TRBV20-1 and J usage is TRBJ2-5; D is uncertain. V shed 2 bases and J shed 1 base, with 8 bases lying between them. Germline V gives CDR1 DFQATT, CDR2 SNEGSKA (reference sequence). The CDR3 covers 13 residues. The CDR3 DNA reads TGCAGTGCTAGACAAGCCCCCCAAGAGACCCAGTACTTC. As protein: CSARQAPQETQYF.

This clonotype was seen repeatedly, ten times or more. This sequence joins TRBV5-1 and TRBJ2-2; TRBD1 might be the D (6 bases). V shed 9 bases and J shed 0 bases, with 9 bases lying between them. The germline gives CDR1 SGHRS, CDR2 YFSETQ. This CDR3 has 13 amino acids. The CDR3 coding sequence is TGCGCCACAGGGGACGCGAACACCGGGGAGCTGTTTTTT. As protein: CATGDANTGELFF.

As to this clonotype: A clone one base away is much larger, so this may be a read error. The chain combines TRBV20-1 with TRBJ2-5; D assignment may be TRBD1 or TRBD2 (5 bases each). Germline lookup yields CDR1 DFQATT and CDR2 SNEGSKA (reference sequence). V was trimmed by 0 bases and J by 0 bases, leaving 14 bases between them. The CDR3 is 16 residues long. The CDR3 spells CSARDSSWGYQETQYF. For the CDR3, the DNA is TGCAGTGCTAGAGATAGCAGCTGGGGGTACCAAGAGACCCAGTACTTC.

About this clonotype itself: A single base separates this from a much larger clone, so it may be a read error. V is TRBV7-6 and J is TRBJ2-5; no clear D. CDR3 length: 11 residues. Germline CDR1 is SGHVS and CDR2 is FNYEAQ. CDR3 in DNA: TGTGCCGGCAGCTTAACAGAGACCCAGTACTTC. As protein: CAGSLTETQYF.

This clonotype was found a few times. V gene TRBV7-9 combines with J gene TRBJ2-7; 11 positions match TRBD1. V lost 5 bases and J lost 2; bases outside the gene matches: 8. CDR3 length: 16 amino acids. The germline V gene has CDR1 SEHNR and CDR2 FQNEAQ (reference sequence). The CDR3 DNA follows: TGTGCCAGCAGCGCAGCACCGGGACAGGGGGCCTACGAGCAGTACTTC. Translating it yields CASSAAPGQGAYEQYF.

This clonotype was detected only once. This clone may be a read error of a much larger clone one base away. The rearrangement joins TRBV28 to TRBJ1-1; D may be TRBD1 (5 bases). The CDR3 consists of 14 residues. CDR1 MDHEN and CDR2 SYDVKM come from the germline V gene. The germline V and J ends were trimmed by 5 bases and 4 bases, with 14 bases remaining between them. The chain's CDR3 is CASSVTWGSTEAFF. The CDR3, as DNA: TGTGCCAGCAGTGTTACTTGGGGGAGCACTGAAGCTTTCTTT. Full variable domain (rest looked up from reference TRBV28 and TRBJ1-1): DVKVTQSSRYLVKRTGEKVFLECVQDMDHENMFWYRQDPGLGLRLIYFSYDVKMKEKGDIPEGYSVSREKKERFSLILESASTNQTSMYLCASSVTWGSTEAFFGQGTRLTVV.

A word on this clonotype: Its ends do not fully match the called genes, so a read error is possible. This sequence joins TRBV20-1 and TRBJ2-3; 13 bases match TRBD2. The CDR3 is 15 amino acids. Germline V gene sequence: CDR1 DFQATT, CDR2 SNEGSKA (reference sequence). CDR3: CSAGRTSGGAETQYF. The CDR3 DNA reads TGCAGTGCAGGGAGGACTAGCGGGGGTGCAGAGACGCAGTATTTT.

This clonotype was picked up many times. J is TRBJ2-1 and V is TRBV29-1; weak D call: TRBD2 (5 bases). This CDR3 region has 11 residues. Germline V gene data show CDR1 as SQVTM and CDR2 as ANQGSEA. The V end lost 3 bases, the J end lost 8 bases, and 8 bases lay between the germline ends. Here the CDR3 DNA reads TGCAGCGTTGATGCGAGGGATGAGCAGTTCTTC. This sequence encodes CSVDARDEQFF.